This TCR beta chain was identified in a study of shared clonotypes between healthy human individuals (dated by TCRdb to the early 2020s). About the full investigation: Three men and two women, aged 18 to 49 years, made up the cohort. For each donor, CD4 naive and CD4 memory were each given three plates, CD8 naive was given two plates, and CD8 memory was given one plate. To estimate repertoire size and how much clonotype sharing occurs between individuals, the study deeply sequenced the blood TCR repertoires of five or six healthy adults. To increase sequencing depth and limit assay-specific biases, different laboratories used diverse techniques to prepare libraries and sequence TCR repertoires. Between about 0.8 and 8.9 billion PBMCs per donor were obtained by leukapheresis. What the work shows at the level of the full study, not this receptor alone: Across a handful of donors, approximately 4.9% of naive CD4, 3.5% of naive CD8, around 2.1% of memory CD4, and 0.3% to 0.45% of memory CD8 clonotypes were shared. Higher generation probabilities were observed for clonotypes shared by all four sorted-subset donors than for non-shared clonotypes. Because the study included a small number of donors, the genetic and exposure-history diversity represented was limited. Even with the large sequencing depth, rarefaction of the sorted-subset datasets indicated that sequencing was incomplete. Larger estimated clonotype richness was generally found for naive subsets than for memory subsets. Only blood was sampled, and tissue TCR repertoires likely differ from those in blood. Pairwise subsampling indicated that sequencing depth was expected to affect the degree of clonotype sharing among donors.

Using the deep immunoSEQ assay, multiplex PCR amplified TCR CDR3 regions from genomic DNA. Extracted genomic DNA from each cell subset was distributed evenly across all wells of several immunoSEQ 96-well plates, and each plate was treated as a replicate. Each replicate PCR for sorted subsets received roughly 200 ng genomic DNA, equal to about 30,000 T cell genomes. Purified libraries were quantified with a Qubit 3.0 fluorometer, sized on a Bioanalyzer 2100, and re-quantified with the KAPA Library Quantification kit. Each immunoSEQ 96-well plate was sequenced on its own single-read 150-cycle Illumina NextSeq 550 flow cell. The authors processed their data as follows. The immunoSEQ output contained only junctional sequences without quality scores, so filtering could not match that applied to full-length reads. To assign V/J genes and CDR3, sequences were annotated against IMGT germline references using PyIR, a Python wrapper for IgBLAST v1.9. Reads were filtered out if the reads had weak V/J assignments (E-value above 1e-6), no CDR3, stop codons, out-of-frame junctions, or ambiguous translated residues. V3J clonotypes were defined as sequences sharing the same inferred V gene, J gene, and CDR3 amino acid sequence. Percentage overlap between repertoires was computed as shared unique clonotypes divided by the size of the smaller repertoire. Three approaches were used to assess repertoire richness: RTK rarefaction, the Chao1 estimator, and Recon v2.1 estimates of unobserved clonotypes. Generation probabilities for all TCRbeta clonotypes obtained by the gDNA method from a handful of donors were computed using OLGA. TCRdb carries this immuneACCESS record with in-frame sequences only. Its versions omit some clonotypes, under half of them owing to an unresolved V gene in the studies checked, with the rest unexplained. The DNA was the basis for D and trimming; V, J and clone size are from that table. This sample holds about 1 million clones; around 75% were observed only once. About 1.5% of the sample is in the top ten clones.

Healthy HIV-negative adults with no recently reported acute infections or vaccinations were included as donors. All donors were Caucasian adults living in Nashville, Tennessee, USA. CD4+ T cells were enriched through magnetic negative selection, after which naive cells were positively selected on CD45RA and the remaining negative fraction served as the memory subset. Blood was obtained by leukapheresis, after which PBMCs were separated by Ficoll-Histopaque density gradient centrifugation and cryopreserved in liquid nitrogen vapor phase. Analytical flow cytometry was used to check the purity and quantity of each magnetically sorted T cell population. Genomic DNA was isolated from each sorted fraction and quantified by UV absorbance on a Nanodrop 2000c. CDR1 and CDR2, per the germline V gene (reference sequence), are GTSNPN and SVGIG. The CDR3 covers 14 residues, taking in both the cysteine and the phenylalanine. The sequence is cut down to CDR3 DNA, 42 bases in frame from base 1. V loses 1 base, J loses 0 bases, and the germline ends lie 7 bases apart.

Points on this clone: No cognate antigen has been identified for it. Nothing much larger sits one base from this clone, and base qualities are not available.

The chain couples TRBV30 to TRBJ2-4, and possibly TRBD2, on 5 matching bases. This TCR was recovered from a man between 18 and 35 years old in good health. What was sequenced was memory CD4+ T cells sorted from blood. The sample's cell subset or site, from its label and the paper: CD45RA-negative fraction. The CDR3 protein sequence reads: CAWSGREAKNIQYF. The nucleotides read TGTGCCTGGAGTGGCCGGGAAGCCAAAAACATTCAGTACTTC. With the portions outside the CDR3 filled from the reference TRBV30 and TRBJ2-4 genes, the complete variable region becomes SQTIHQWPATLVQPVGSPLSLECTVEGTSNPNLYWYRQAAGRGLQLLFYSVGIGQISSEVPQNLSASRPQDRQFILSSKKLLLSDSGFYLCAWSGREAKNIQYFGAGTRLSVL.